This T cell receptor beta chain comes out of a study of T cell changes during pregnancy in multiple sclerosis. CDR1 and CDR2 from the germline V gene are MNHEY and SMNVEV (reference sequence). The CDR3 is 16 residues long. Trimming took off 4 bases at V and 14 bases at J, with 24 bases between the two ends. Data came from immunoSEQ multiplex PCR; TCRdb stores just in-frame clones and leaves some out. The profile covers tens of thousands of clones, with about 88% appearing a single time and around 0.51% taken by the ten largest. The chain carries TRBV27 and TRBJ1-6, with D perhaps TRBD1 (5 bases). The clonotype was recovered from a female donor with multiple sclerosis, enrolled in a pregnancy study. Here the sequenced sample was CD4+ T cells from peripheral blood mononuclear cells, taken in the first trimester of pregnancy. As DNA, the CDR3 is TGTGCCAGCAGTTCTCCGCTGACCGATTGGGGAGGGGCCCTCCACTTT. Encoded protein: CASSSPLTDWGGALHF.